This T cell receptor (beta chain) is drawn from a study of technical replicates of blood from several donors. Produced via immunoSEQ multiplex PCR; TCRdb's table is partial and in-frame only. The sample lists fewer than 90,000 clones; around 94% were seen once. The ends lost 8 bases at V and 3 bases at J; junction bases unmatched: 7. This CDR3 has 13 amino acids. Germline CDR1 reads MGHDK; CDR2 reads SYGVNS. The chain has TRBV25-1 and TRBJ2-7, with TRBD1 matching 7 bases. The sequence was obtained from a human donor in good health. Material for sequencing was T cells isolated from PBMCs. CDR3 sequence reads: CASGMAGGYEQYF. The CDR3 DNA reads TGTGCCAGCGGCATGGCAGGGGGCTACGAGCAGTACTTC.